This T cell receptor (beta chain) was retrieved from a study of molecular identifiers for immune sequencing clone quantification. Listed TCR primers, together with previously described methods, were used for the bulk TCR libraries. TCRdb ran MiXCR on the PCR reads and lists one entry per CDR3 protein. Of under 65,000 distinct CDR3 sequences in the sample, around 27% were seen once. The table lists this clonotype with many counts. What it binds is not known. Whole-study findings and limits: Spiked TCR RNA from one Jurkat cell reportedly showed up when mixed among 800,000 to 1,000,000 naive cells.

This clonotype was sampled from a human donor in good health. Some libraries in this study had Jurkat cell RNA spiked in. The specimen sequenced was naive CD8+ T cells from blood, with Jurkat cell RNA spiked in. The sample's subset: FACS-sorted CD8+CD4-CCR7+CD45RA+ naive T cells.

In DNA, the CDR3 is TGTGCCAGCAGCCAAGCCACGGGACTGTTCTACGAGCAGTACTTC. Protein: CASSQATGLFYEQYF. This chain uses TRBV3-1 with TRBJ2-7; TRBD2 is a possible D gene (6 bases). The germline gives CDR1 LGHDT, CDR2 YNNKEL (reference sequence). The CDR3 has 15 amino acids. Trimming took off 1 base at V and 3 bases at J, with 13 bases between the two ends.